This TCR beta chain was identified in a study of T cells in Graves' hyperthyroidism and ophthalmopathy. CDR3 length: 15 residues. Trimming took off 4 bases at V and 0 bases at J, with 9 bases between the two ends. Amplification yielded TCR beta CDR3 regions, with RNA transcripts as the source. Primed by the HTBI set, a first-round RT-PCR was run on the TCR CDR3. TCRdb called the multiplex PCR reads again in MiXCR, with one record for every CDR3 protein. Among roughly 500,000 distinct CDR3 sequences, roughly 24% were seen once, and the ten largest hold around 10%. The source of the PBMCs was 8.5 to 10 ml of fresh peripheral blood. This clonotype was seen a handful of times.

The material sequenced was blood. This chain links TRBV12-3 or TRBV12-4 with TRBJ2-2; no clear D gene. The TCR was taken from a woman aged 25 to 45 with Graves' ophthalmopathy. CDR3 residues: CASSSVPANTGELFF. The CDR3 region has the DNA TGTGCCAGCAGTTCCGTTCCCGCGAACACCGGGGAGCTGTTTTTT.